A single sample is the source of the 30 T cell receptor beta chains below, sequenced in a study of T-cell reconstitution after alpha-beta-depleted transplantation in children. A TCRbeta library incorporating unique molecular identifiers was prepared. TCRdb called the PCR reads again in MiXCR, with one record for every CDR3 protein. The sample records 220,000 or so distinct CDR3 sequences, roughly 8% being singletons. The sample consisted of PBMCs, mostly from graft donor cells, taken 180 days after TCRalphabeta/CD19-depleted stem cell transplant. The receptors were sampled from a male patient younger than 18 who had a stem cell transplant for acute lymphoblastic leukemia, so the T cells may come from the graft donor.

This clonotype showed up many times. The rearrangement uses TRBV13 and TRBJ1-6; 8 positions agree with TRBD1. CDR1 and CDR2 (germline): PRHDT, FYEKMQ (reference sequence). V was pared by 6 bases and J by 5 bases, with 6 bases of the junction left unmatched. CDR3 length: 15 residues. The DNA of the CDR3 is TGTGCCAGCAGTTCAGGGGGACAGGATAATTCACCCCTCCACTTT. Its translation is CASSSGGQDNSPLHF.

There are many counts of this clonotype. CDR3: CASSSTGAGTEAFF. The CDR3 DNA is TGTGCCAGCAGCTCGACAGGGGCAGGGACTGAAGCTTTCTTT. V and J are TRBV7-9 and TRBJ1-1, with TRBD1 matching 8 bases. Germline V CDR1 and CDR2: SEHNR, FQNEAQ (reference sequence). Trimming cost V 4 bases and J 5 bases; bases outside gene matches: 6. This CDR3 has 14 amino acids. Full variable domain (outside the CDR3, taken from reference TRBV7-9 and TRBJ1-1): DTGVSQNPRHKITKRGQNVTFRCDPISEHNRLYWYRQTLGQGPEFLTYFQNEAQLEKSRLLSDRFSAERPKGSFSTLEIQRTEQGDSAMYLCASSSTGAGTEAFFGQGTRLTVV.

This clonotype occurred many times. The chain carries TRBV6-5 and TRBJ1-1; D ambiguous. CDR3 length equals 12 residues. Trimming cost V 8 bases and J 4 bases, with 11 bases left between them. CDR1 and CDR2 from the germline V gene are MNHEY and SVGAGI. Here the CDR3 reads CASGILGTEAFF. CDR3 sequence (DNA): TGTGCCAGCGGGATCCTTGGCACTGAAGCTTTCTTT.

This clonotype was seen many times. The chain links TRBV7-2 to TRBJ2-5, with a possible D match to TRBD1 (6 bases). In germline, CDR1 is SGHTA, CDR2 FQGNSA. This CDR3 region has 14 residues. The ends were cut back, 4 bases at V and 5 bases at J, with 14 bases in the middle. The CDR3 DNA sequence: TGTGCCAGCAGCTCTCAGGGGATGGGTGAGACCCAGTACTTC. As protein: CASSSQGMGETQYF.

This clonotype was counted ten times or more. The chain employs TRBV9 and TRBJ2-2, with 8 bases fitting TRBD2. CDR1 SGDLS and CDR2 YYNGEE come from the germline V gene. V shed 0 bases and J 4 bases; nucleotides not matched to a gene: 2. This CDR3 spans 15 amino acids. CDR3 residues: CASSVGRGGTGELFF. The CDR3 DNA reads as TGTGCCAGCAGCGTAGGCCGGGGGGGCACCGGGGAGCTGTTTTTT. Together with reference TRBV9 and TRBJ2-2, the CDR3 gives the full variable domain: DSGVTQTPKHLITATGQRVTLRCSPRSGDLSVYWYQQSLDQGLQFLIQYYNGEERAKGNILERFSAQQFPDLHSELNLSSLELGDSALYFCASSVGRGGTGELFFGEGSRLTVL.

This clonotype appeared many times. The chain couples TRBV4-3 to TRBJ2-2; D remains unclear. Germline CDR1 and CDR2: LGHNA and YSLEER. The length of the CDR3 is 14 residues. Trimming pared 1 base from V and 4 bases from J, leaving 7 bases between. The CDR3 DNA sequence: TGCGCCAGCAGCCAAGTTACCATCACCGGGGAGCTGTTTTTT. Residues: CASSQVTITGELFF.

The table lists this clonotype with many counts. The V call is TRBV24-1, the J call TRBJ1-3; D not resolved. Trimming pared 5 bases from V and 0 bases from J, leaving 7 bases between. In germline, CDR1 is KGHDR, CDR2 SFDVKD. This CDR3 region has 14 residues. The CDR3, as DNA: TGTGCCACCAGTGGTGGGAACTCTGGAAACACCATATATTTT. Its protein product is CATSGGNSGNTIYF.

This clonotype occurred a few times. One end of the junction is discordant with germline, which a read error may explain. The J gene is TRBJ1-2, the V gene TRBV3-1; D possibly corresponds to TRBD1 (6 bases). The CDR3 consists of 15 residues. Germline CDR1 is LGHDT and CDR2 is YNNKEL (reference sequence). The CDR3 is CACSQDPGQNYGYTF. As DNA, the CDR3 is TGTGCCTGCAGCCAAGACCCCGGACAGAACTATGGCTACACCTTC.

This clonotype appeared many times. The chain carries TRBV21-1 and TRBJ2-7; TRBD2, the table's D call, was not compared with the DNA. TRBV21-1 has pseudogene status. CDR3 length equals 9 residues. The CDR3 bases are TGTGCCAGCAGCCTAGGGGAAAACTTC. It translates to CASSLGENF.

By share of the sample, this clonotype is medium-sized. The V and J genes are TRBV7-8 and TRBJ2-3; D is uncertain. This CDR3 comprises 12 residues. Per the germline V gene, CDR1 is SGHVS and CDR2 is FQNEAQ. Trimming removed 4 bases at V and 4 bases at J, with 6 bases between. Written as DNA, the CDR3 is TGTGCCAGCAGCTCAAGAGCAGATACGCAGTATTTT. As protein: CASSSRADTQYF. Drawing the rest from reference TRBV7-8 and TRBJ2-3, the complete variable domain is GAGVSQSPRYKVAKRGQDVALRCDPISGHVSLFWYQQALGQGPEFLTYFQNEAQLDKSGLPSDRFFAERPEGSVSTLKIQRTQQEDSAVYLCASSSRADTQYFGPGTRLTVL.

This clonotype was recorded at least ten times. The rearrangement uses TRBV15 and TRBJ1-2, with unresolved D. This CDR3 comprises 15 residues. The ends were cut back, 0 bases at V and 4 bases at J, with 12 bases in the middle. The germline CDR1 and CDR2 sequences are LNHNV and YYDKDF (reference sequence). The DNA of the CDR3 is TGTGCCACCAGCAGAGACTTCTTCGAGATCTATGGCTACACCTTC. This sequence encodes CATSRDFFEIYGYTF.

This clonotype has a count of ten or more. The chain has TRBV20-1 and TRBJ1-5; the D gene is possibly TRBD1 (6 bases). The CDR3 is made up of 13 amino acids. Germline V lookup: CDR1 DFQATT, CDR2 SNEGSKA (reference sequence). V lost 4 bases and J 11 bases, leaving 18 bases between the germline ends. CDR3 sequence: CSATGGGRGAQHF. Written as DNA, the CDR3 is TGCAGTGCTACCGGGGGCGGGCGAGGGGCCCAGCATTTT.

This clonotype was found many times. The chain recombines TRBV2 with TRBJ1-1; D gene unclear. The germline V gene has CDR1 SNHLY and CDR2 FYNNEI. The CDR3 extends over 13 amino acids. V gave up 3 bases and J gave up 1 base, with 6 bases separating them. The CDR3 protein is CASSDGGNTEAFF. For the CDR3, the DNA is TGTGCCAGCAGTGACGGCGGGAACACTGAAGCTTTCTTT.

This clonotype was counted at least ten times. The chain's CDR3 is CSARSEADQPQHF. CDR3 nucleotides: TGCAGTGCTAGGTCGGAGGCTGATCAGCCCCAGCATTTT. The V gene is TRBV20-1, the J gene TRBJ1-5, with D hard to call. Germline V gives CDR1 DFQATT, CDR2 SNEGSKA (reference sequence). The CDR3 extends over 13 amino acids. V dropped 3 bases and J dropped 5 bases, with 11 bases sitting between them.

This clonotype came up many times. The V call is TRBV10-3, the J call TRBJ1-4, with D tentatively TRBD1 (6 bases). The V end lost 11 bases, the J end lost 1 base, and 14 bases lay between the germline ends. Germline V CDR1 and CDR2: ENHRY, SYGVKD. The CDR3 sequence is 14 residues long. The CDR3 region has the DNA TGTGCCGTGAGGGAAGGGGGAACTAATGAAAAACTGTTTTTT. Protein sequence: CAVREGGTNEKLFF.

This chain connects TRBV12-3 or TRBV12-4 to TRBJ1-5; the match to TRBD1 covers 11 bases. The CDR3 extends over 14 amino acids. Trimming at V came to 5 bases and at J to 7 bases, leaving 4 bases not matched to a gene. For the CDR3, the DNA is TGTGCCAGCAGTCTTGGGACAGGGGGACAGCCCCAGCATTTT. Translating it yields CASSLGTGGQPQHF.

There are many counts of this clonotype. The gene calls are TRBV7-8 and TRBJ2-4, with a weak D call TRBD1 (6 bases). Germline-derived CDR1 and CDR2 are SGHVS and FQNEAQ. The CDR3 is 13 amino acids. Trimming shortened V by 4 bases and J by 6 bases, and 10 bases separated the two germline ends. CDR3: CASSSGVGNIQYF. The CDR3 region has the DNA TGTGCCAGCAGCTCAGGGGTGGGAAACATTCAGTACTTC.

This clonotype was seen repeatedly, ten times or more. CDR3 region: CASRYWTGGGYTF. Written as DNA, the CDR3 is TGTGCCAGCAGGTACTGGACAGGCGGTGGCTACACCTTC. The rearrangement joins TRBV21-1 to TRBJ1-2; TRBD1, the D gene given by the table, was not confirmed from the DNA. TRBV21-1 is assigned pseudogene status. The CDR3 is 13 residues long.

This clonotype has a count of ten or more. The chain uses TRBV20-1 and TRBJ1-1; TRBD1 agrees at 8 bases. Per germline, CDR1 DFQATT and CDR2 SNEGSKA (reference sequence). J gave up 3 bases and V 3 bases, and 15 bases lay outside the gene matches. The CDR3 length is 17 residues. The CDR3 region has the DNA TGCAGTGCTAGTAATTCGGTCAGGGGGCGAAAGTACACTGAAGCTTTCTTT. This sequence encodes CSASNSVRGRKYTEAFF.

This clonotype was seen many times. The chain carries TRBV7-2 and TRBJ1-5, with D uncertain. V was trimmed by 6 bases and J by 6 bases, leaving 18 bases between them. The germline CDR1 and CDR2 sequences are SGHTA and FQGNSA. CDR3 length equals 15 residues. The CDR3, as DNA: TGTGCCAGCAGTCTGGACCCTTCTTGGGGTCAGCCCCAGCATTTT. Protein product: CASSLDPSWGQPQHF.

This clonotype was recorded at least ten times. The CDR3 coding sequence is TGTGCCAGCAGTTCTCTGGGGGATACGCAGTATTTT. It yields the protein CASSSLGDTQYF. The chain couples TRBV28 to TRBJ2-3; D not resolved. The CDR3 spans 12 residues. Germline V gene data show CDR1 as MDHEN and CDR2 as SYDVKM. V was shortened by 4 bases and J by 6 bases, with 8 bases between the two germline ends. The whole variable domain, remainder taken from reference TRBV28 and TRBJ2-3, is DVKVTQSSRYLVKRTGEKVFLECVQDMDHENMFWYRQDPGLGLRLIYFSYDVKMKEKGDIPEGYSVSREKKERFSLILESASTNQTSMYLCASSSLGDTQYFGPGTRLTVL.

The chain links TRBV19 to TRBJ1-1; 10 bases agree with TRBD1. Trimming took 6 bases from V and 0 from J; bases not matched to a gene: 10. From germline, CDR1 is LNHDA and CDR2 SQIVND (reference sequence). The CDR3 spans 17 residues. CDR3 nucleotides: TGTGCCAGTAGGCCGGGACAGGGGTGGTTGGTGAACACTGAAGCTTTCTTT. Encoded protein: CASRPGQGWLVNTEAFF.

At least ten counts were recorded for this clonotype. The chain carries TRBV5-5 and TRBJ2-7; D unresolved. Germline V gene lookup returns CDR1 SGHKS and CDR2 YYEKEE (reference sequence). The CDR3 length is 13 residues. The V gene lost 0 bases and the J gene lost 3 bases, with 7 bases spanning the gap. CDR3 amino acids: CASSLVKGYEQYF. The CDR3 DNA reads as TGTGCCAGCAGCTTGGTTAAGGGCTACGAGCAGTACTTC. The whole variable domain, filled in from reference TRBV5-5 and TRBJ2-7, reads DAGVTQSPTHLIKTRGQQVTLRCSPISGHKSVSWYQQVLGQGPQFIFQYYEKEERGRGNFPDRFSARQFPNYSSELNVNALLLGDSALYLCASSLVKGYEQYFGPGTRLTVT.

Concerning this clonotype: It may be a read error: a sequence one base away is much more abundant. The chain links TRBV28 to TRBJ1-1, with a tentative D call TRBD1 (5 bases). CDR3 length: 14 residues. Germline loops: CDR1 MDHEN, CDR2 SYDVKM. The DNA of the CDR3 is TGTGCCAGCAGTTATGGGGGGTCGAACTCTGAAGCTTTCTTT. Translating it yields CASSYGGSNSEAFF.

The table lists this clonotype with many counts. This chain uses TRBV27 with TRBJ2-4; either TRBD1 or TRBD2 may supply D (5 bases each). Per the germline V gene, CDR1 is MNHEY and CDR2 is SMNVEV (reference sequence). The V end was cut by 8 bases, the J end by 5 bases, with 13 bases between. This CDR3 has 13 residues. CDR3: CASARGRENIQYF. The CDR3 DNA follows: TGTGCCAGCGCCCGGGGCAGAGAAAACATTCAGTACTTC.

This clonotype was seen a few times. The CDR3 loop reads CASSLGKAGGPQETQYF. CDR3 nucleotides: TGTGCCAGCAGTCTTGGGAAAGCGGGGGGACCGCAAGAGACCCAGTACTTC. The rearrangement joins TRBV7-7 to TRBJ2-5; TRBD2 matches at 9 bases. Trimming took 6 bases from V and 2 from J; bases not matched to a gene: 13. Germline CDR1 is SSHAT and CDR2 is FNYEAQ (reference sequence). The CDR3 covers 17 residues.

This clonotype has at least ten counts. J is TRBJ2-2 and V is TRBV20-1; a weak D match, TRBD2 (6 bases). The length of the CDR3 is 14 residues. The V gene lost 3 bases and the J gene lost 6 bases, with 14 bases spanning the gap. In germline, CDR1 is DFQATT, CDR2 SNEGSKA (reference sequence). CDR3 residues: CSASSTGEPGELFF. The CDR3 bases are TGCAGTGCTAGTTCAACGGGGGAACCCGGGGAGCTGTTTTTT.

This clonotype was counted ten times or more. The genes are TRBV7-3 and TRBJ2-1; 7 bases are shared with TRBD1. There are 13 residues in the CDR3. Germline CDR1 SGHTA, CDR2 FQGTGA. With V trimmed by 5 bases and J by 5 bases, 3 bases remained unmatched. For the CDR3, the DNA is TGTGCCAGCAGCATTGGGACAGACAATGAGCAGTTCTTC. As protein: CASSIGTDNEQFF. Looking up the rest from reference TRBV7-3 and TRBJ2-1 gives the full variable domain: GAGVSQTPSNKVTEKGKYVELRCDPISGHTALYWYRQSLGQGPEFLIYFQGTGAADDSGLPNDRFFAVRPEGSVSTLKIQRTERGDSAVYLCASSIGTDNEQFFGPGTRLTVL.

This clonotype was detected ten times or more. This chain uses TRBV7-2 with TRBJ1-1; D is uncertain. This CDR3 has 13 residues. Germline V CDR1 and CDR2: SGHTA, FQGNSA. The V end was cut by 6 bases, the J end by 2 bases, with 10 bases between. DNA of the CDR3: TGTGCCAGCAGGCGGACGGTAAACACTGAAGCTTTCTTT. Its protein product is CASRRTVNTEAFF.

Many counts were recorded for this clonotype. The rearrangement joins TRBV4-3 to TRBJ1-3; 9 bases are a match to TRBD1. V lost 0 bases to trimming and J lost 3 bases; unmatched junction nucleotides: 6. CDR3 size: 17 residues. CDR1 and CDR2 (germline): LGHNA, YSLEER. The CDR3 DNA sequence: TGCGCCAGCAGCCAAGACCCACAGGGGGCAGGTGGAAACACCATATATTTT. Translated, it gives CASSQDPQGAGGNTIYF.